One sample yielded the 7 T cell receptor beta chains listed below, sequenced in a study of regulatory T cells in long-lasting Graves disease. Time point described: newly diagnosed GD, antithyroid drugs for less than 3 months. From RNA extracted from PBMCs, the TCR library was made. Construction of the TCR beta libraries employed iRepertoire HTBI primers in conjunction with Arm-PCR of CDR3 regions. TCRdb reprocessed the multiplex PCR reads via MiXCR and lists one record per CDR3 protein. Here the sample spans over 300,000 distinct CDR3 sequences, about a sixth being singletons. Here the sequenced sample was peripheral blood mononuclear cells (PBMCs), taken at new diagnosis, from a patient treated with antithyroid drugs. All receptors come from a female donor with Graves disease.

The sample holds many counts of this clonotype. The rearrangement links TRBV12-3 or TRBV12-4 to TRBJ2-7; D is perhaps TRBD1 (7 bases). The CDR3 runs 13 residues. Deletions cut 5 bases from V and 3 bases from J, with 11 bases between. The CDR3 sequence is CASSNRGGYEQYF. CDR3 coding DNA: TGTGCCAGCAGTAACAGGGGAGGCTACGAGCAGTACTTC.

This clonotype was counted ten times or more. The chain couples TRBV7-9 to TRBJ1-2; TRBD1 is a possible D gene (5 bases). CDR1 is SEHNR and CDR2 is FQNEAQ in the germline V gene (reference sequence). The V and J ends lost 5 bases and 3 bases respectively, with 10 bases between them. This CDR3 is built from 13 residues. The CDR3 sequence is CASSQTVDYGYTF. The CDR3, as DNA: TGTGCCAGCAGCCAGACAGTGGACTATGGCTACACCTTC.

This clonotype was seen repeatedly, ten times or more. This sequence joins TRBV7-2 and TRBJ2-7; the match to TRBD2 covers 13 bases. This CDR3 comprises 16 residues. The V segment lost 6 bases and the J segment 1 base; nucleotides outside the gene matches: 6. Germline V lookup: CDR1 SGHTA, CDR2 FQGNSA. CDR3 sequence reads: CASRGLAGVSSYEQYF. Here the CDR3 DNA reads TGTGCCAGCAGAGGACTAGCGGGAGTTTCTTCCTACGAGCAGTACTTC.

Many counts were recorded for this clonotype. V and J are TRBV6-1 and TRBJ1-1, with TRBD1 matching over 8 bases. J gave up 4 bases and V 4 bases, and 8 bases lay outside the gene matches. The CDR3 covers 15 residues. Germline values: CDR1 MNHNS, CDR2 SASEGT. The CDR3 coding sequence is TGTGCCAGCAGTGGAAAGACAGGGGTCGTCACTGAAGCTTTCTTT. As protein: CASSGKTGVVTEAFF.

This clonotype was seen repeatedly, ten times or more. The chain recombines TRBV5-6 with TRBJ2-2; D gene unclear. V was cut by 4 bases and J by 3 bases, with 7 bases left in between. The CDR3 consists of 13 residues. Germline V lookup: CDR1 SGHDT, CDR2 YYEEEE. CDR3 in DNA: TGTGCCAGCAGCCCTCGGCACACCGGGGAGCTGTTTTTT. Amino acids: CASSPRHTGELFF. The full variable domain, completed using reference TRBV5-6 and TRBJ2-2, is DAGVTQSPTHLIKTRGQQVTLRCSPKSGHDTVSWYQQALGQGPQFIFQYYEEEERQRGNFPDRFSGHQFPNYSSELNVNALLLGDSALYLCASSPRHTGELFFGEGSRLTVL.

The chain combines TRBV7-2 with TRBJ2-7; D might be TRBD1 (6 bases). V gave up 4 bases and J gave up 7 bases, with 17 bases separating them. The CDR3 covers 14 residues. Per the germline V gene, CDR1 is SGHTA and CDR2 is FQGNSA. DNA of the CDR3: TGTGCCAGCAGCTATCATTCGGACAGTCTAGAGCAGTACTTC. This sequence encodes CASSYHSDSLEQYF.

At least ten counts were recorded for this clonotype. This sequence joins TRBV7-9 and TRBJ2-7; D is ambiguous. The CDR3 extends over 12 amino acids. Trimming removed 1 base from V and 7 bases from J, with 8 bases in between. CDR1 and CDR2 (germline): SEHNR, FQNEAQ (reference sequence). For the CDR3, the DNA is TGTGCCAGCAGCTTAGGGCTGGGTGAGCAGTACTTC. Encoded protein: CASSLGLGEQYF.